This TCR beta chain comes out of a study of shared clonotypes between healthy human individuals. Study outcomes and limitations: The researchers took only blood, and tissue repertoires probably look different.

The CDR3 has 16 residues. Trimming cost V 1 base and J 1 base; bases outside gene matches: 3. Germline CDR1 reads SGHTA; CDR2 reads FQGNSA. Splitting the CD4+ cells yielded a CD45RA+ naive subset and a CD45RA-negative memory subset. In regard to this clone: Its antigen is undetermined.

Sequencing used immunoSEQ multiplex PCR; TCRdb keeps in-frame clones, though not all of them. The sample carries 550,000 to 800,000 clones, approximately 74% recorded once. This chain connects TRBV7-2 to TRBJ2-3; 9 bases are a match to TRBD2. The material sequenced was memory CD4+ T cells sorted from blood. This sample's subset: CD45RA-negative fraction. This TCR was recovered from a woman aged 25-40 years in good health. The CDR3: CASSLDIAGGTDTQYF. The CDR3 DNA reads as TGTGCCAGCAGCTTAGATATAGCGGGGGGCACAGATACGCAGTATTTT.